Following are 10 T cell receptor beta chains from one sample sequenced in a study of blood T cell repertoires in COVID-19. Sequenced by immunoSEQ multiplex PCR; TCRdb stores in-frame clones only, minus some. The table records hundreds of thousands of clones, about 83% of them present only once. The sequencing sample was made of peripheral blood. The receptors originated from a woman aged 45-65 years with acute or convalescent COVID-19.

The J gene is TRBJ1-2, the V gene TRBV29-1, with D possibly being TRBD1 (5 bases). The CDR3 extends over 12 amino acids. Germline CDR1 is SQVTM and CDR2 is ANQGSEA. Trimming stripped 5 bases from V and 6 bases from J, with 13 bases between. The DNA for the CDR3 is TGCAGCGTTCAGGGCCTCGCCCATGGCTACACCTTC. As protein: CSVQGLAHGYTF.

Notes on this clone: This sample also contains other DNA sequences that code for the same CDR3. This CDR3 is CASSLQGNEQFF. For the CDR3, the DNA is TGTGCCAGCAGTTTACAGGGGAATGAGCAGTTCTTC. The V gene is TRBV2, the J gene TRBJ2-1; 7 bases align to TRBD1. The junction had 2 bases not matched to a gene; V was cut back by 5 bases and J by 7 bases. The CDR3 extends over 12 amino acids. Germline V lookup: CDR1 SNHLY, CDR2 FYNNEI.

V usage is TRBV10-1 and J usage is TRBJ2-7, with 10 bases that match TRBD1. CDR3 length: 14 residues. Per the germline V gene, CDR1 is WNHNN and CDR2 is SYGVQD (reference sequence). Trimming removed 6 bases from V and 3 bases from J; junction bases left unmatched: 5. The CDR3 region is CASSPGTGDYEQYF. The CDR3 DNA follows: TGCGCCAGCAGCCCCGGGACAGGGGACTACGAGCAGTACTTC.

CDR3 DNA sequence: TGTGCCAGTAGCCTCGGGACAGGCCGCAATCAGCCCCAGCATTTT. Protein sequence: CASSLGTGRNQPQHF. This chain uses TRBV19 with TRBJ1-5; 8 bases are shared with TRBD1. V shed 6 bases, J shed 2 bases, and the junction held 6 bases outside the gene matches. The CDR3 has 15 amino acids. Germline values: CDR1 LNHDA, CDR2 SQIVND (reference sequence).

The rearrangement joins TRBV30 to TRBJ2-7; the match to TRBD2 covers 13 bases. This CDR3 is 17 amino acids long. CDR1 is GTSNPN, CDR2 SVGIG, per germline (reference sequence). J lost 4 bases, V lost 2 bases, and 11 bases had no gene match. The CDR3 reads CAWSLRTSGSKVYEQYF. The CDR3 DNA is TGTGCCTGGAGTCTCAGGACTAGCGGGAGTAAAGTGTACGAGCAGTACTTC.

This clone was seen only once. The V and J genes are TRBV28 and TRBJ1-2; TRBD1 is a possible D gene (6 bases). Germline loops: CDR1 MDHEN, CDR2 SYDVKM. The CDR3 is made up of 14 amino acids. The V gene lost 8 bases and the J gene lost 6 bases, with 19 bases spanning the gap. The CDR3 bases are TGTGCCAGCCGGGGGGACATCAGGGTCGATGGCTACACCTTC. This gives the protein CASRGDIRVDGYTF.

The chain has TRBV28 and TRBJ1-5, with D maybe TRBD1 (5 bases). Trimming took 3 bases from V and 6 from J, leaving 18 bases between them. CDR1 MDHEN and CDR2 SYDVKM come from the germline V gene. CDR3 length: 16 residues. The CDR3 DNA follows: TGTGCCAGCAGTTTGCTGACAGTCTCGCGCGGTCAGCCCCAGCATTTT. Translating gives CASSLLTVSRGQPQHF.

This chain uses TRBV5-1 with TRBJ2-1, with TRBD1 identical over 9 bases. This CDR3 spans 16 amino acids. J gave up 5 bases and V 0 bases, and 6 bases lay outside the gene matches. The germline CDR1 and CDR2 sequences are SGHRS and YFSETQ. The CDR3 region is CASSLVTGGGNNEQFF. The CDR3 bases are TGCGCCAGCAGCTTGGTGACAGGGGGTGGGAACAATGAGCAGTTCTTC.

V and J are TRBV10-3 and TRBJ2-2, with TRBD2 matching over 9 bases. This CDR3 has 17 amino acids. Germline trimming cut 10 bases from V and 2 bases from J; bases unmatched to any gene: 14. The germline V gene encodes CDR1 ENHRY and CDR2 SYGVKD. For the CDR3, the DNA is TGTGCCACCCTCTCAAGCGGGAGGTCTATAAACACCGGGGAGCTGTTTTTT. As protein: CATLSSGRSINTGELFF.

The chain links TRBV7-9 to TRBJ2-7, with a possible D match to TRBD1 (6 bases). V gave up 1 base and J gave up 4 bases, with 14 bases separating them. This CDR3 contains 15 residues. Germline V gene data show CDR1 as SEHNR and CDR2 as FQNEAQ (reference sequence). This chain's CDR3 is CASSLVGSGEYEQYF. Here the CDR3 DNA reads TGTGCCAGCAGCTTAGTCGGCTCAGGGGAGTACGAGCAGTACTTC.